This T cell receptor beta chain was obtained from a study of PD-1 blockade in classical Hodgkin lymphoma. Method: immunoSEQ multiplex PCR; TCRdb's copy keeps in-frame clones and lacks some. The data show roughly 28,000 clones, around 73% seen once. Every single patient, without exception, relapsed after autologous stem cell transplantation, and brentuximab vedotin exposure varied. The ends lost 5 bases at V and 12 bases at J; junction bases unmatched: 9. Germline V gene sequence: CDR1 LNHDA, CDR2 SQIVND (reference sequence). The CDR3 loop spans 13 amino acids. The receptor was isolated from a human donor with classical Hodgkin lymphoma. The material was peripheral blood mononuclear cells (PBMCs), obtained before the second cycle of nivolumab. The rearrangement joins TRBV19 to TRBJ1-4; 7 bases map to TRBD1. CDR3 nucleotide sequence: TGTGCCAGTAGTCTAACCTCCGGGACAGAACTGTTTTTT. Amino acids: CASSLTSGTELFF.